This T cell receptor beta chain derives from a study of blood T cell repertoires in COVID-19. Study in general: Samples of COVID-19 (acute and convalescent) were obtained from the United States, Italy and Spain. The analysed material was cDNA or gDNA that came from T cells, B-cell-depleted T cells, or PBMCs.

The data were produced by immunoSEQ multiplex PCR, yet TCRdb's version contains in-frame clones alone and is incomplete. Found here are 300,000 or so clones, over 70% of them singletons; the top ten hold approximately 1.5%. Per germline, CDR1 SGHRS and CDR2 YFSETQ. Trimming stripped 0 bases from V and 1 base from J, with 10 bases between. The length of the CDR3 is 15 residues. This clone has just a few counts. The chain links TRBV5-1 to TRBJ2-5; D may be TRBD2 (6 bases). Sequenced: peripheral blood. This sequence was found in a woman in her forties who had recovered from COVID-19. The CDR3 DNA reads as TGCGCCAGCAGCTTGGCGCCGGGGGTCCAAGAGACCCAGTACTTC. Protein: CASSLAPGVQETQYF.